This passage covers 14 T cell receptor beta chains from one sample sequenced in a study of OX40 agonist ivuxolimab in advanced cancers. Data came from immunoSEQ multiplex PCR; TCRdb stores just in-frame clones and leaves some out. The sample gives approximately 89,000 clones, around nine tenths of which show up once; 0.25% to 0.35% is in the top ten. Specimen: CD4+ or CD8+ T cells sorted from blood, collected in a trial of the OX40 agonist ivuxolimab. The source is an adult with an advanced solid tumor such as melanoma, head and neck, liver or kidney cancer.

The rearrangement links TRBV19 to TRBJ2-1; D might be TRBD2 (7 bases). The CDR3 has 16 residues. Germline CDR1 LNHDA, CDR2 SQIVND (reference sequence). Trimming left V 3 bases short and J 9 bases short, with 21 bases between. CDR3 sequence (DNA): TGTGCCAGTAGTATGCTAAGTGGGGGGGCTCTTCGTGAGCAGTTCTTC. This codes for CASSMLSGGALREQFF.

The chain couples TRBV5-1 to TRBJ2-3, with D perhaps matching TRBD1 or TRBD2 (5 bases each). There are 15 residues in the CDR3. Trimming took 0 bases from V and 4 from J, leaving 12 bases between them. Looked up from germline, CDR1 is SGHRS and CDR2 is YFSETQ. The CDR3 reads CASSLATQGPDTQYF. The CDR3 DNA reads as TGCGCCAGCAGCTTGGCAACGCAGGGACCAGATACGCAGTATTTT.

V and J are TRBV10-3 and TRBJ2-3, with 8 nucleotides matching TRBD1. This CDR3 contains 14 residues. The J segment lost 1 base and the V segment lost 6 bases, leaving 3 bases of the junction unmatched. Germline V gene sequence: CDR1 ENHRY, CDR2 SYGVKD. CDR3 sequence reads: CAISQGARTDTQYF. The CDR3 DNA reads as TGTGCCATCAGCCAGGGGGCTCGCACAGATACGCAGTATTTT.

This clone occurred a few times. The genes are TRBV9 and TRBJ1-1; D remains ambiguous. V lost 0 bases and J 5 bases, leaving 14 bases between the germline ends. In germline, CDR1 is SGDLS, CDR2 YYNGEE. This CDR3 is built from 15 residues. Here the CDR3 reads CASSVEAGTRTEAFF. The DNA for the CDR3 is TGTGCCAGCAGCGTAGAAGCGGGAACGAGGACTGAAGCTTTCTTT. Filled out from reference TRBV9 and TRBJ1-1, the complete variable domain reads DSGVTQTPKHLITATGQRVTLRCSPRSGDLSVYWYQQSLDQGLQFLIQYYNGEERAKGNILERFSAQQFPDLHSELNLSSLELGDSALYFCASSVEAGTRTEAFFGQGTRLTVV.

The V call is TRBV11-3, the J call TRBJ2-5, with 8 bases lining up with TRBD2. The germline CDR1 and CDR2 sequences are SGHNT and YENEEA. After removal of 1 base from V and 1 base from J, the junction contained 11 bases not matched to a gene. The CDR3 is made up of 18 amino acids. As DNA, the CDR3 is TGTGCCAGCAGCTTAGGGCGGCTAGCGGGTGCCCCCCAAGAGACCCAGTACTTC. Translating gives CASSLGRLAGAPQETQYF. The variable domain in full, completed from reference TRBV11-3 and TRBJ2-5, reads EAGVVQSPRYKIIEKKQPVAFWCNPISGHNTLYWYLQNLGQGPELLIRYENEEAVDDSQLPKDRFSAERLKGVDSTLKIQPAELGDSAVYLCASSLGRLAGAPQETQYFGPGTRLLVL.

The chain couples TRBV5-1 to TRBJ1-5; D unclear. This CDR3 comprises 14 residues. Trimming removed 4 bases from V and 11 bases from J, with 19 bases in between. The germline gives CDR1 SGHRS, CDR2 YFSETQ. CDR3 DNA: TGCGCCAGCAGCCCTGGCGACCTATTGGCGGCCCAGCATTTT. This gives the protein CASSPGDLLAAQHF.

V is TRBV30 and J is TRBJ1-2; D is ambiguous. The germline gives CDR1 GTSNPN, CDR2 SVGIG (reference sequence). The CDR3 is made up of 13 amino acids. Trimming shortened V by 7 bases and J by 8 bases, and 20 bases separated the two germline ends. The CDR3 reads CAFFRIRPWGYTF. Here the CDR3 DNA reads TGTGCCTTCTTTCGCATCCGGCCGTGGGGCTACACCTTC.

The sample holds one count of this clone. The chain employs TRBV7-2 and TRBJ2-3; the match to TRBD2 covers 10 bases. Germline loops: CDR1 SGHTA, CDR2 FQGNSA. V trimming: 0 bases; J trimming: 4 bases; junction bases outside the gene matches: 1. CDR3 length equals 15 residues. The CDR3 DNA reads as TGTGCCAGCAGCTTAGCTAGCGGGGGGTCAGATACGCAGTATTTT. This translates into CASSLASGGSDTQYF.

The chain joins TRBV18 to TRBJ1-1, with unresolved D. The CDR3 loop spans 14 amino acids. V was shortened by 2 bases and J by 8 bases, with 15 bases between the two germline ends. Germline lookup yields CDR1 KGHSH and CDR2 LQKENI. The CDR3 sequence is CASSPFEQSQEAFF. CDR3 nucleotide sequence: TGTGCCAGCTCACCATTCGAGCAGAGCCAAGAAGCTTTCTTT.

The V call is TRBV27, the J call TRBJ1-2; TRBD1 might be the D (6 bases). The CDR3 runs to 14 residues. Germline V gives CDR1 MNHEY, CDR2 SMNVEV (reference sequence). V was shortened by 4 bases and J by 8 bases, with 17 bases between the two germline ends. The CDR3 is CASSSSQGPSGYTF. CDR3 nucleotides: TGTGCCAGCAGTTCGTCACAGGGTCCGAGCGGCTACACCTTC.

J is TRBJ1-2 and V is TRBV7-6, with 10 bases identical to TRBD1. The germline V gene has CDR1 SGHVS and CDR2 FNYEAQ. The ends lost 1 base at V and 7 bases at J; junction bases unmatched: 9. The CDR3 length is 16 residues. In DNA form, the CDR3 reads TGTGCCAGCAGCTTAGACCCCGGGACAGGGGTCGGTGGCTACACCTTC. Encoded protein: CASSLDPGTGVGGYTF.

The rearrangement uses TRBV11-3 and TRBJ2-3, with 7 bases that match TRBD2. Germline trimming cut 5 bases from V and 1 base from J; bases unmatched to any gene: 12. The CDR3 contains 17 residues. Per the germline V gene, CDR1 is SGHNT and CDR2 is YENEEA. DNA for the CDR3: TGTGCCAGCAGCCAAGACGGCGCCGCGGGAGGCACAGATACGCAGTATTTT. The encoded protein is CASSQDGAAGGTDTQYF.

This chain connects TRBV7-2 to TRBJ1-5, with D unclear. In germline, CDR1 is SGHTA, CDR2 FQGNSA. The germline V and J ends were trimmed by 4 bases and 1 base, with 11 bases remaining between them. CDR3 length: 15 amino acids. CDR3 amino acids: CASSSGGFSNQPQHF. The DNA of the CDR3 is TGTGCCAGCAGCTCTGGAGGGTTCAGCAATCAGCCCCAGCATTTT.

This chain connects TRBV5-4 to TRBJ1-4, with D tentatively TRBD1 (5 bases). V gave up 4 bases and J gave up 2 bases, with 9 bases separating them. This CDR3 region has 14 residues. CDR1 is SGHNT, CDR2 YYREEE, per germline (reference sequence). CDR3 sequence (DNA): TGTGCCAGCAGCCCGACAGCCACTAATGAAAAACTGTTTTTT. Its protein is CASSPTATNEKLFF. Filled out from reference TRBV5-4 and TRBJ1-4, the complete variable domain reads ETGVTQSPTHLIKTRGQQVTLRCSSQSGHNTVSWYQQALGQGPQFIFQYYREEENGRGNFPPRFSGLQFPNYSSELNVNALELDDSALYLCASSPTATNEKLFFGSGTQLSVL.